The clone carrying this TCR beta chain was observed a handful of times. Its antigen is not known. The germline gene is not matched at one end of the junction; a read error may be the cause. Researchers barred patients who had uncontrolled infection, other autoimmune disease, pregnancy or lactation. On the basis of clinical symptoms, serum thyroxine and TRAb, thyroid ultrasound and orbital computed tomography, diagnoses were made. It was RNA transcripts that yielded the amplified TCR beta CDR3 regions. The study used the HTBI primer set for a first-round RT-PCR of the TCR CDR3. TCRdb processed the multiplex PCR reads anew with MiXCR; each CDR3 protein has one entry. The table records around 110,000 distinct CDR3 sequences, about a sixth of them present only once. Per germline, CDR1 SGHDT and CDR2 YYEEEE. CDR3 length equals 12 residues. The data were taken from a study of T cells in Graves' hyperthyroidism and ophthalmopathy. General observations from the study: Separating ophthalmopathy from stable hyperthyroidism was achieved by a 13 V-J model.

Material: blood. The chain employs TRBV5-6 and TRBJ2-4, with D hard to call. The TCR sequence derives from a woman between 45 and 65 years old with Graves' hyperthyroidism. The CDR3 protein is CASSLGGNTQYF. CDR3 in DNA: TGTGCCAGCAGCTTAGGTGGGAACACTCAGTACTTC.